These 18 T cell receptor beta chains share one sample of origin, sequenced in a study of blood T cell repertoires in COVID-19. The protocol was immunoSEQ multiplex PCR, while the TCRdb copy is restricted to in-frame clones and leaves out a portion. The top ten hold about 8% of the sample, which has 110,000 or so clones, approximately 87% seen once. Sequenced sample: peripheral blood. These receptors were taken from a man aged 70 or older who had recovered from COVID-19.

The chain joins TRBV28 to TRBJ1-1; 8 positions match TRBD1. Germline CDR1 reads MDHEN; CDR2 reads SYDVKM. Unmatched junction bases numbered 9, after V lost 7 bases and J lost 2 bases. CDR3 size: 15 residues. The CDR3 DNA is TGTGCCAGCAACCTACCCCAGGGGGCAAACACTGAAGCTTTCTTT. It specifies CASNLPQGANTEAFF.

The chain employs TRBV5-1 and TRBJ2-7; 8 bases map to TRBD2. With 1 base clipped from V and 2 bases from J, the junction kept 5 bases outside the gene matches. CDR1 and CDR2 from the germline V gene are SGHRS and YFSETQ. The CDR3 is 15 amino acids. The CDR3 region is CASSLISGGTYEQYF. The CDR3 DNA sequence: TGCGCCAGCAGCTTGATATCGGGGGGGACCTACGAGCAGTACTTC.

The genes are TRBV9 and TRBJ2-2; tentative D call: TRBD2 (6 bases). This CDR3 comprises 17 residues. The V and J ends lost 2 bases and 0 bases respectively, with 14 bases between them. CDR1 and CDR2 (germline): SGDLS, YYNGEE. CDR3 sequence (DNA): TGTGCCAGCAGCGTGCTTGGCGGGGCTACGAACACCGGGGAGCTGTTTTTT. Encoded protein: CASSVLGGATNTGELFF.

V is TRBV11-3 and J is TRBJ1-6; D is perhaps TRBD1 (6 bases). CDR1 and CDR2 (germline): SGHNT, YENEEA. The V end lost 1 base, the J end lost 10 bases, and 29 bases lay between the germline ends. This CDR3 region has 20 residues. The CDR3 loop reads CASSLAGRGGGLLVVSPLHF. The CDR3 DNA sequence: TGTGCCAGCAGCTTAGCAGGACGGGGAGGGGGGCTGTTGGTAGTCTCACCCCTCCACTTT.

This clone was seen only a few times. The rearrangement links TRBV6-2 or TRBV6-3 to TRBJ2-7, with 9 bases matching TRBD2. Germline V gene data show CDR1 as MNHEY and CDR2 as SVGEGT. The CDR3 runs to 14 residues. Trimming removed 7 bases from V and 4 bases from J; junction bases left unmatched: 8. The CDR3 bases are TGTGCCAGCACCCCGGGACTAGCAGCTTACGAGCAGTACTTC. Translation: CASTPGLAAYEQYF.

This chain connects TRBV7-9 to TRBJ2-3; a possible D gene is TRBD2 (5 bases). CDR1 is SEHNR and CDR2 is FQNEAQ in the germline V gene (reference sequence). V lost 4 bases to trimming and J lost 6 bases, with 11 bases between them. CDR3 length: 13 amino acids. The CDR3 sequence is CASSSGVVDTQYF. DNA of the CDR3: TGTGCCAGCAGCTCCGGGGTGGTTGATACGCAGTATTTT.

This clone was found once. The gene calls are TRBV6-6 and TRBJ2-4, with 7 bases fitting TRBD2. The CDR3 has 15 residues. The ends lost 3 bases at V and 3 bases at J; junction bases unmatched: 5. Germline values: CDR1 MNHNY, CDR2 SVGAGI (reference sequence). The CDR3, as DNA: TGTGCCAGCAGTTATGGGGGGGTAGACAAAAACATTCAGTACTTC. Its protein product is CASSYGGVDKNIQYF.

The gene calls are TRBV7-2 and TRBJ1-6, with a weak D call TRBD1 (5 bases). The V end was cut by 1 base, the J end by 14 bases, with 21 bases between. Germline V CDR1 and CDR2: SGHTA, FQGNSA. This CDR3 contains 16 residues. DNA of the CDR3: TGTGCCAGCAGCTTAGTCGCCCGACCCACGGGGGACTCCCTCCACTTT. It encodes CASSLVARPTGDSLHF. Full variable domain (rest looked up from reference TRBV7-2 and TRBJ1-6): GAGVSQSPSNKVTEKGKDVELRCDPISGHTALYWYRQSLGQGLEFLIYFQGNSAPDKSGLPSDRFSAERTGGSVSTLTIQRTQQEDSAVYLCASSLVARPTGDSLHFGNGTRLTVT.

The rearrangement uses TRBV7-2 and TRBJ1-6; no clear D. Germline V gene lookup returns CDR1 SGHTA and CDR2 FQGNSA. The CDR3 has 15 residues. V was trimmed by 5 bases and J by 8 bases, leaving 16 bases between them. This CDR3 is CASSISGMADSPLHF. CDR3 DNA: TGTGCCAGCAGCATATCCGGGATGGCGGATTCACCCCTCCACTTT.

The V and J genes are TRBV18 and TRBJ1-2, with D possibly matching TRBD1 (5 bases). Germline V lookup: CDR1 KGHSH, CDR2 LQKENI. V lost 6 bases and J 1 base, leaving 9 bases between the germline ends. The CDR3 runs 13 residues. Here the CDR3 reads CASSQDSNYGYTF. CDR3 DNA sequence: TGTGCCAGCTCCCAAGACAGTAACTATGGCTACACCTTC.

The chain is built from TRBV18 and TRBJ2-5; 8 positions match TRBD2. Losses at the gene ends were 3 bases for V and 5 bases for J; bases not matched to a gene: 5. The CDR3 loop spans 14 amino acids. Germline V lookup: CDR1 KGHSH, CDR2 LQKENI. The CDR3 nucleotides read TGTGCCAGCTCACCTCTAGCGGGCCCGGAGACCCAGTACTTC. It translates to CASSPLAGPETQYF.

A few counts support this clone. The CDR3 DNA follows: TGCAGGACAGGGTGGGGAGAGACCCAGTACTTC. It codes for CRTGWGETQYF. The rearrangement links TRBV20-1 to TRBJ2-5, with 7 bases fitting TRBD1. The CDR3 covers 11 residues. Germline CDR1 is DFQATT and CDR2 is SNEGSKA (reference sequence).

The rearrangement uses TRBV12-3 or TRBV12-4 and TRBJ2-7; D perhaps matches TRBD1 (5 bases). CDR3 length: 12 residues. The V and J ends lost 1 base and 5 bases respectively, with 6 bases between them. DNA of the CDR3: TGTGCCAGCAGTTTAGAGGGGAACGAGCAGTACTTC. Translated: CASSLEGNEQYF.

The J gene is TRBJ2-3, the V gene TRBV5-4; maybe TRBD1 (6 bases). V lost 3 bases and J 3 bases, leaving 14 bases between the germline ends. CDR1 and CDR2 from the germline V gene are SGHNT and YYREEE (reference sequence). The CDR3 totals 15 residues. In nucleotides, the CDR3 is TGTGCCAGCAGCTGGGCCCTACAGGGAACAGATACGCAGTATTTT. Translation gives CASSWALQGTDTQYF.

The J gene is TRBJ2-5, the V gene TRBV7-2; D may be TRBD2 (5 bases). Per the germline V gene, CDR1 is SGHTA and CDR2 is FQGNSA. The CDR3 runs to 14 residues. V was shortened by 2 bases and J by 1 base, with 8 bases between the two germline ends. The CDR3 spells CASSLSLAQETQYF. CDR3 nucleotides: TGTGCCAGCAGCTTATCTCTAGCCCAAGAGACCCAGTACTTC.

This clone was observed a handful of times. This chain uses TRBV29-1 with TRBJ1-1; D unresolved. The CDR3 is 13 amino acids. Trimming left V 0 bases short and J 1 base short, with 6 bases between. Germline-derived CDR1 and CDR2 are SQVTM and ANQGSEA. The CDR3 DNA reads TGCAGCGTTGAAGAACAGCAGAACACTGAAGCTTTCTTT. Amino acids: CSVEEQQNTEAFF. Full variable domain (rest looked up from reference TRBV29-1 and TRBJ1-1): SAVISQKPSRDICQRGTSLTIQCQVDSQVTMMFWYRQQPGQSLTLIATANQGSEATYESGFVIDKFPISRPNLTFSTLTVSNMSPEDSSIYLCSVEEQQNTEAFFGQGTRLTVV.

The rearrangement uses TRBV7-9 and TRBJ1-5, with D perhaps TRBD1 (5 bases). The CDR3 loop spans 16 amino acids. CDR1 is SEHNR, CDR2 FQNEAQ, per germline (reference sequence). With 1 base removed from V and 1 base from J, the gap between germline ends came to 11 bases. For the CDR3, the DNA is TGTGCCAGCAGCTTAGGGCCGGGGGGAAGCAATCAGCCCCAGCATTTT. Translation gives CASSLGPGGSNQPQHF.

This chain connects TRBV11-1 to TRBJ2-1, with TRBD1 matching over 8 bases. Germline V gene sequence: CDR1 SGHAT, CDR2 FQDESV (reference sequence). The V and J ends lost 5 bases and 8 bases, in that order; junction bases with no gene match: 11. This CDR3 comprises 15 residues. The CDR3 bases are TGTGCCAGCAGCCAAATATTTCAGGGGGCCGATGAGCAGTTCTTC. Its protein product is CASSQIFQGADEQFF. The full variable domain, with the rest looked up from reference TRBV11-1 and TRBJ2-1, is EAEVAQSPRYKITEKSQAVAFWCDPISGHATLYWYRQILGQGPELLVQFQDESVVDDSQLPKDRFSAERLKGVDSTLKIQPAELGDSAMYLCASSQIFQGADEQFFGPGTRLTVL.